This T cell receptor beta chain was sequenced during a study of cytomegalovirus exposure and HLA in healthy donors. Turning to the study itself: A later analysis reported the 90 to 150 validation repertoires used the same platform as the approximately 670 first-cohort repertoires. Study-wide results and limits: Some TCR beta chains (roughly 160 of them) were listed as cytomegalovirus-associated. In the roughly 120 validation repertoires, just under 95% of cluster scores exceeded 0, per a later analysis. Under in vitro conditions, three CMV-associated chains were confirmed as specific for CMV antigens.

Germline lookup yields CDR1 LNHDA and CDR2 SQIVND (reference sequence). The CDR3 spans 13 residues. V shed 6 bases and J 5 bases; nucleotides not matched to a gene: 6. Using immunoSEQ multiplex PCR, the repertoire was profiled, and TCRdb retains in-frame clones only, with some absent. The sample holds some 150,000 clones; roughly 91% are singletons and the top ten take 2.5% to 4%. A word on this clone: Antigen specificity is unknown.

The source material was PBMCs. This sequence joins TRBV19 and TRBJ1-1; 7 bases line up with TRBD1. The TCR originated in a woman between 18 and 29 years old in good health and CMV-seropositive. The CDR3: CASSQGGSTEAFF. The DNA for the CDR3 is TGTGCCAGTAGCCAGGGGGGCAGTACTGAAGCTTTCTTT. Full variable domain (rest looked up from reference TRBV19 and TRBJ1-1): DGGITQSPKYLFRKEGQNVTLSCEQNLNHDAMYWYRQDPGQGLRLIYYSQIVNDFQKGDIAEGYSVSREKKESFPLTVTSAQKNPTAFYLCASSQGGSTEAFFGQGTRLTVV.